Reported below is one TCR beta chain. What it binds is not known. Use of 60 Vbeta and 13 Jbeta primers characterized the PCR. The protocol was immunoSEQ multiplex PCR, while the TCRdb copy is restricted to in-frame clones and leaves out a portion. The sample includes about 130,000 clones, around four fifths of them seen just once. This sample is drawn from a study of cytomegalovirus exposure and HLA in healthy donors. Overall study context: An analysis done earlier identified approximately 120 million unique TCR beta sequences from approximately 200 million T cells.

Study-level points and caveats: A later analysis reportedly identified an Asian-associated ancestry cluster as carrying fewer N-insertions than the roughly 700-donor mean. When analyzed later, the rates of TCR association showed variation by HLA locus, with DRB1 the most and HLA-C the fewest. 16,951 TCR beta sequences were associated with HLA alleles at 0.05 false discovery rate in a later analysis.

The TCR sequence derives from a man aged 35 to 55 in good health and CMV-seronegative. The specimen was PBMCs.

The CDR3 sequence: CASSSDRAQETQYF. The DNA for the CDR3 is TGTGCCAGTAGTAGCGACAGGGCCCAAGAGACCCAGTACTTC. The rearrangement links TRBV19 to TRBJ2-5; 7 bases match TRBD1. The V gene's germline CDR1 is LNHDA and CDR2 SQIVND (reference sequence). The CDR3 length is 14 residues. After removal of 4 bases from V and 1 base from J, the junction contained 3 bases not matched to a gene.